This T cell receptor beta chain was sequenced in a study of identical twins' blood T cells. A single record per CDR3 protein comes from TCRdb applying MiXCR to the 5' RACE reads. The profile shows about 370,000 distinct CDR3 sequences, roughly 31% of them singletons. The CDR3 has 12 amino acids. The germline V gene has CDR1 SNHLY and CDR2 FYNNEI. J gave up 9 bases and V 10 bases, and 11 bases lay outside the gene matches. The sequence came from a woman between 18 and 55 years old in good health. Sample: PBMCs. The chain carries TRBV2 and TRBJ2-5; the match to TRBD1 covers 7 bases. The CDR3 protein is CANTDRAMAQYF. The CDR3 DNA reads TGTGCCAACACCGACAGGGCAATGGCCCAGTACTTC.